Following are 15 T cell receptor beta chains from one sample sequenced in a study of shared clonotypes between healthy human individuals. Only in-frame clones appear in the TCRdb table, and some are missing; sequencing was by immunoSEQ multiplex PCR. The data contain about 2 million clones, roughly 95% of them seen just once; the ten biggest clones take up roughly 1.1%. CD45RO-negative, CCR7-selected cells formed the naive CD8 fraction, which excluded terminally differentiated effector memory CD45RA+ cells. Sequences were obtained from naive CD8+ T cells sorted from blood. The receptors here all came from a young man in good health.

V gene TRBV30 combines with J gene TRBJ2-1, with D perhaps matching TRBD1 or TRBD2 (5 bases each). Trimming pared 1 base from V and 0 bases from J, leaving 16 bases between. Germline V gene lookup returns CDR1 GTSNPN and CDR2 SVGIG (reference sequence). This CDR3 is built from 17 residues. In DNA form, the CDR3 reads TGTGCCTGGAGTGGGGGCGGGCCGGCGAGCTCCTACAATGAGCAGTTCTTC. As protein: CAWSGGGPASSYNEQFF.

This clone was counted a few times. The V call is TRBV29-1, the J call TRBJ1-3, with 9 bases identical to TRBD1. With V trimmed by 7 bases and J by 4 bases, 5 bases remained unmatched. This CDR3 has 13 amino acids. The germline gives CDR1 SQVTM, CDR2 ANQGSEA. CDR3 sequence: CSASGQGGNTIYF. The CDR3 region has the DNA TGCAGCGCCTCGGGACAGGGAGGAAACACCATATATTTT.

The rearrangement joins TRBV9 to TRBJ2-1, with D perhaps matching TRBD1 (6 bases). Germline V gene data show CDR1 as SGDLS and CDR2 as YYNGEE. Trimming took off 3 bases at V and 8 bases at J, with 9 bases between the two ends. The length of the CDR3 is 12 residues. The CDR3 here is CASSAGVHEQFF. CDR3 sequence (DNA): TGTGCCAGCAGCGCAGGGGTACATGAGCAGTTCTTC.

The chain carries TRBV5-1 and TRBJ1-2; no reliable D call. CDR3 length: 17 amino acids. Germline CDR1 reads SGHRS; CDR2 reads YFSETQ. The V and J ends lost 0 bases and 0 bases respectively, with 15 bases between them. CDR3 bases: TGCGCCAGCAGCTTGGAACGCAGAATCAATCCTAACTATGGCTACACCTTC. Encoded protein: CASSLERRINPNYGYTF.

This rearrangement joins TRBV19 to TRBJ1-1; tentatively, D is TRBD1 (5 bases). CDR1 LNHDA and CDR2 SQIVND come from the germline V gene (reference sequence). V was shortened by 5 bases and J by 0 bases, with 13 bases between the two germline ends. The CDR3 runs to 15 residues. CDR3 amino acids: CASSFLTELNTEAFF. In DNA, the CDR3 is TGTGCCAGTAGTTTCCTGACAGAGTTGAACACTGAAGCTTTCTTT.

The count of this clone is one. V and J are TRBV6-1 and TRBJ2-1, with 10 bases that match TRBD2. V gave up 3 bases and J gave up 4 bases; unmatched junction bases: 6. The CDR3 covers 16 residues. Germline V gene lookup returns CDR1 MNHNS and CDR2 SASEGT. CDR3 sequence: CASSDLAGGLYNEQFF. The CDR3 coding sequence is TGTGCCAGCAGTGATTTAGCGGGGGGTCTATACAATGAGCAGTTCTTC.

The J gene is TRBJ2-6, the V gene TRBV2; 9 bases match TRBD1. After removal of 7 bases from V and 0 bases from J, the junction contained 13 bases not matched to a gene. This CDR3 is 19 amino acids long. The germline gives CDR1 SNHLY, CDR2 FYNNEI. Here the CDR3 reads CASISPGQGPSSGANVLTF. The CDR3 DNA reads as TGTGCCAGCATATCGCCGGGACAGGGCCCAAGCTCTGGGGCCAACGTCCTGACTTTC.

This clone was found a few times. The chain has TRBV9 and TRBJ1-6; unclear D gene. V was trimmed by 6 bases and J by 5 bases, leaving 6 bases between them. The length of the CDR3 is 12 residues. Germline-derived CDR1 and CDR2 are SGDLS and YYNGEE. Here the CDR3 reads CASKGNNSPLHF. CDR3 in DNA: TGTGCCAGCAAGGGAAATAATTCACCCCTCCACTTT.

The chain has TRBV4-1 and TRBJ2-4, with 8 bases matching TRBD2. The CDR3 totals 18 residues. The germline gives CDR1 MGHRA, CDR2 YSYEKL. J was trimmed by 6 bases and V by 0 bases; bases with no gene match: 13. The CDR3 DNA follows: TGCGCCAGCAGCCAAGATCCCCCCACTCCGGGAGGGCCAAACATTCAGTACTTC. Translation: CASSQDPPTPGGPNIQYF.

The chain combines TRBV30 with TRBJ2-5, with D unresolved. The CDR3 totals 14 residues. Between the trimmed V and J ends, which lost 1 base and 3 bases, there was a span of 12 bases. The germline V gene has CDR1 GTSNPN and CDR2 SVGIG (reference sequence). In DNA form, the CDR3 reads TGTGCCTGGAGTGACCGCTGGAAGGAAGAGACCCAGTACTTC. Protein product: CAWSDRWKEETQYF.

As for this clone: Other DNA sequences from this sample encode an identical CDR3 as well. V and J are TRBV5-4 and TRBJ2-7, with D unresolved. The germline V gene encodes CDR1 SGHNT and CDR2 YYREEE (reference sequence). The V end lost 3 bases, the J end lost 5 bases, and 9 bases lay between the germline ends. This CDR3 has 12 residues. The CDR3 DNA sequence: TGTGCCAGCAGCTCTGGAGTGAACGAGCAGTACTTC. Translated: CASSSGVNEQYF. The full variable domain, with the rest looked up from reference TRBV5-4 and TRBJ2-7, is ETGVTQSPTHLIKTRGQQVTLRCSSQSGHNTVSWYQQALGQGPQFIFQYYREEENGRGNFPPRFSGLQFPNYSSELNVNALELDDSALYLCASSSGVNEQYFGPGTRLTVT.

This chain connects TRBV6-5 to TRBJ2-7; 7 positions agree with TRBD2. The CDR3 contains 15 residues. Germline assignment: CDR1 MNHEY and CDR2 SVGAGI. The ends lost 0 bases at V and 7 bases at J; junction bases unmatched: 9. CDR3 coding DNA: TGTGCCAGCAGTTACTCGACTAGCAGCTCGGGTGAGCAGTACTTC. It encodes CASSYSTSSSGEQYF.

V is TRBV4-1 and J is TRBJ1-3, with no clear D. Germline lookup yields CDR1 MGHRA and CDR2 YSYEKL. The CDR3 covers 15 residues. V lost 7 bases and J lost 2, with 15 bases in between. The CDR3 reads CASTPQSGAGNTIYF. As DNA, the CDR3 is TGCGCCAGCACCCCACAATCCGGGGCTGGAAACACCATATATTTT.

The chain employs TRBV28 and TRBJ2-7, with D maybe TRBD1 (5 bases). Germline lookup yields CDR1 MDHEN and CDR2 SYDVKM. The V end was cut by 2 bases, the J end by 2 bases, with 10 bases between. This CDR3 comprises 14 residues. This CDR3 reads CASSLAGNPYEQYF. CDR3 bases: TGTGCCAGCAGTTTAGCAGGGAACCCCTACGAGCAGTACTTC.

The J gene is TRBJ2-1, the V gene TRBV11-2; tentatively, D is TRBD2 (7 bases). V gave up 0 bases and J gave up 5 bases, with 11 bases separating them. Germline CDR1 SGHAT, CDR2 FQNNGV. The CDR3 contains 15 residues. The CDR3 loop is CASSLEIGGDNEQFF. CDR3 nucleotides: TGTGCCAGCAGCTTAGAAATAGGGGGGGACAATGAGCAGTTCTTC.